This T cell receptor beta chain was identified during a study of a mutant IDH1 vaccine in newly diagnosed glioma. Overall study context: Initiation of the vaccine course occurred 4-6 weeks after radiotherapy alone, or alongside temozolomide cycles. Treated individuals were approximately 62% male and approximately 38% female, averaging about 37 years of age.

Germline CDR1 is WNHNN and CDR2 is SYGVQD (reference sequence). CDR3 size: 15 residues. The V gene end was trimmed by 5 bases and the J gene end by 0 bases; junction bases not matched to a gene: 5. Clones were read by immunoSEQ multiplex PCR, and TCRdb kept only the in-frame ones, dropping some. Of tens of thousands of clones in the sample, 75% are singletons; the top ten hold nearly 9%. As to time point: week 47, end of study. Every single dose of the vaccine, 300 ug of mutant IDH1 20-mer peptide, came with topical imiquimod. The astrocytomas were IDH1-mutant, ATRX-negative, and WHO grade 3 or 4. Study-wide points: Top-clonotype changes in peripheral T cells seemed unrelated to pseudoprogression.

This clone rates as large. Its antigen is still unknown. This sequence joins TRBV10-1 and TRBJ2-3; 7 bases are a match to TRBD2. This clonotype was obtained from a man aged 35 to 55 with glioma. The specimen was PBMCs, collected from a glioma patient whose treatment included an IDH1 peptide vaccine. The CDR3 spells CASSPGLGSTDTQYF. CDR3 DNA: TGCGCCAGCAGTCCAGGACTAGGAAGCACAGATACGCAGTATTTT.